The table lists the clone carrying this T cell receptor (beta chain) with a count of one. What it binds is unknown. These data originate in a study of CD8 T cells in Susac syndrome. Study conclusions and caveats: CD8+ clones in Susac expanded most in TEMRA cells and active patients.

The authors reverse transcribed about 0.45 to 1 ug RNA with random hexamers. Multiplex immunoSEQ PCR targeted 54 Vbeta and 13 Jbeta TCR beta segments. Each CDR3 protein gets one entry after TCRdb re-called the immunoSEQ multiplex PCR reads with MiXCR. The sample includes around 79,000 distinct CDR3 sequences, roughly 94% seen only once; the top ten take 0.5% to 0.65%. Per germline, CDR1 SGHTA and CDR2 FQGNSA. The V gene end was trimmed by 5 bases and the J gene end by 0 bases; junction bases not matched to a gene: 5. The CDR3 consists of 16 residues. The sequencing sample was made of CD8+ T cells from PBMCs. The V and J genes are TRBV7-2 and TRBJ2-1; 9 bases are shared with TRBD2. This clonotype was sampled from a human donor with Susac syndrome. In DNA, the CDR3 is TGTGCCAGCAGCAAGAATAGCGGGAGCTCCTACAATGAGCAGTTCTTC. Amino acids: CASSKNSGSSYNEQFF.